These 20 T cell receptor beta chains were all obtained from the same sample, sequenced in a study of cytotoxic CD8 clonotypes in ibrutinib-treated CLL. Data came from immunoSEQ multiplex PCR; TCRdb stores just in-frame clones and leaves some out. The data hold approximately 200,000 clones, with about 72% observed a single time. The sequences come from PBMCs, collected after 24 months of ibrutinib treatment. The receptor source for this set is a human donor with chronic lymphocytic leukemia.

This chain joins TRBV5-6 and TRBJ2-7, with a weak D call TRBD1 (5 bases). Trimming shortened V by 0 bases and J by 7 bases, and 14 bases separated the two germline ends. CDR1 SGHDT and CDR2 YYEEEE come from the germline V gene. The CDR3 is made up of 14 amino acids. The DNA of the CDR3 is TGTGCCAGCAGCTTGGGGACAAGGTGGTCGGAGCAGTACTTC. Amino acids: CASSLGTRWSEQYF.

This clone has just a few counts. Here the CDR3 DNA reads TGCGCCAGCAGCCAAGTCTCAGTTTCAGGGGCGGACTATGGCTACACCTTC. Protein product: CASSQVSVSGADYGYTF. V is TRBV4-1 and J is TRBJ1-2; D might be TRBD1 (6 bases). Germline V gene sequence: CDR1 MGHRA, CDR2 YSYEKL. CDR3 size: 17 residues. V gave up 1 base and J gave up 3 bases, with 18 bases separating them.

The CDR3 DNA reads TGTGCCAGCAGCCCACAGGCTCTCCTCTACGAGCAGTACTTC. Its protein is CASSPQALLYEQYF. This chain joins TRBV5-5 and TRBJ2-7, with a possible D match to TRBD1 (5 bases). CDR1 is SGHKS, CDR2 YYEKEE, per germline (reference sequence). The V end was cut by 4 bases, the J end by 3 bases, with 14 bases between. CDR3 length: 14 amino acids.

CDR3 sequence (DNA): TGTGCCAGCAGTTACTCTCCCCGCAGCGGGAGCTACGAGCAGTACTTC. It yields the protein CASSYSPRSGSYEQYF. V and J are TRBV6-6 and TRBJ2-7, with TRBD2 matching 8 bases. Germline CDR1 and CDR2: MNHNY and SVGAGI (reference sequence). V shed 0 bases and J 3 bases; nucleotides not matched to a gene: 7. This CDR3 has 16 residues.

This chain uses TRBV6-4 with TRBJ2-2; 9 bases map to TRBD2. This CDR3 region has 17 residues. The ends lost 4 bases at V and 2 bases at J; junction bases unmatched: 8. Germline V lookup: CDR1 MRHNA, CDR2 SNTAGT. CDR3 coding DNA: TGTGCCAGCAGTGCTCGTCTGACTAGCGGAAACACCGGGGAGCTGTTTTTT. Protein product: CASSARLTSGNTGELFF.

In regard to this clone: One end of the junction is discordant with germline, which a read error may explain. The chain uses TRBV6-6 and TRBJ1-2; D is unresolved. The CDR3 spans 11 residues. Germline V gives CDR1 MNHNY, CDR2 SVGAGI (reference sequence). The CDR3 loop reads CASMEATDFSF. Here the CDR3 DNA reads TGTGCCAGCATGGAAGCCACGGACTTCTCCTTC.

As concerns this clone: The identical CDR3 is also encoded by other nucleotide sequences in the sample. V usage is TRBV5-4 and J usage is TRBJ2-3; no clear D. The CDR3 runs to 13 residues. V was trimmed by 4 bases and J by 0 bases, leaving 6 bases between them. Germline V gene data show CDR1 as SGHNT and CDR2 as YYREEE (reference sequence). In DNA, the CDR3 is TGTGCCAGCAGCCTCCCTAGCACAGATACGCAGTATTTT. It is translated as CASSLPSTDTQYF. Based on the CDR3 plus reference TRBV5-4 and TRBJ2-3, the full variable domain is ETGVTQSPTHLIKTRGQQVTLRCSSQSGHNTVSWYQQALGQGPQFIFQYYREEENGRGNFPPRFSGLQFPNYSSELNVNALELDDSALYLCASSLPSTDTQYFGPGTRLTVL.

The chain uses TRBV2 and TRBJ1-2; D is possibly TRBD1 (6 bases). CDR1 SNHLY and CDR2 FYNNEI come from the germline V gene. The CDR3 is 12 amino acids. The V gene lost 7 bases and the J gene lost 8 bases, with 14 bases spanning the gap. The CDR3 DNA follows: TGTGCCAGCACCCCGGGGGCAGGGGGCTACACCTTC. It yields the protein CASTPGAGGYTF.

The rearrangement joins TRBV6-5 to TRBJ1-1; D is possibly TRBD1 (6 bases). There are 15 residues in the CDR3. Germline V gene sequence: CDR1 MNHEY, CDR2 SVGAGI. The V and J ends lost 5 bases and 1 base respectively, with 14 bases between them. CDR3: CASSRSGTPNTEAFF. CDR3 bases: TGTGCCAGCAGTCGTTCCGGGACACCGAACACTGAAGCTTTCTTT.

This chain joins TRBV28 and TRBJ2-7; maybe TRBD1 (6 bases). The CDR3 spans 14 residues. CDR1 is MDHEN and CDR2 is SYDVKM in the germline V gene. Trimming shortened V by 4 bases and J by 0 bases, and 10 bases separated the two germline ends. CDR3 loop: CASSSWTDSYEQYF. In nucleotides, the CDR3 is TGTGCCAGCAGTTCCTGGACAGACTCCTACGAGCAGTACTTC.

V is TRBV19 and J is TRBJ1-3, with D unclear. CDR3 length equals 16 residues. Germline V gene lookup returns CDR1 LNHDA and CDR2 SQIVND (reference sequence). The V and J ends lost 6 bases and 0 bases respectively, with 15 bases between them. CDR3 sequence: CASRTGNDLSGNTIYF. The CDR3, as DNA: TGTGCCAGTAGAACGGGGAATGACCTCTCTGGAAACACCATATATTTT.

This chain connects TRBV25-1 to TRBJ2-7; possibly TRBD2 for D (6 bases). Germline V gives CDR1 MGHDK, CDR2 SYGVNS. Trimming took off 3 bases at V and 0 bases at J, with 6 bases between the two ends. This CDR3 has 13 amino acids. CDR3 region: CASSEGGSYEQYF. CDR3 in DNA: TGTGCCAGCAGTGAGGGAGGCTCCTACGAGCAGTACTTC.

The V and J genes are TRBV20-1 and TRBJ2-7; D is possibly TRBD2 (5 bases). Trimming pared 3 bases from V and 6 bases from J, leaving 9 bases between. The CDR3 is made up of 11 amino acids. From germline, CDR1 is DFQATT and CDR2 SNEGSKA (reference sequence). This chain's CDR3 is CSARSGLEQYF. For the CDR3, the DNA is TGCAGTGCTAGGTCAGGACTCGAGCAGTACTTC.

There are a few counts of this clone. The J gene is TRBJ1-5, the V gene TRBV2, with 7 bases that match TRBD1. Trimming removed 8 bases from V and 1 base from J; junction bases left unmatched: 5. The CDR3 runs to 14 residues. CDR1 SNHLY and CDR2 FYNNEI come from the germline V gene. The CDR3 DNA reads TGTGCCAGCTCAGACAGGGCAAGCAATCAGCCCCAGCATTTT. This translates into CASSDRASNQPQHF. Full variable domain (rest looked up from reference TRBV2 and TRBJ1-5): EPEVTQTPSHQVTQMGQEVILRCVPISNHLYFYWYRQILGQKVEFLVSFYNNEISEKSEIFDDQFSVERPDGSNFTLKIRSTKLEDSAMYFCASSDRASNQPQHFGDGTRLSIL.

This clone was picked up one time. The V call is TRBV19, the J call TRBJ1-1, with TRBD1 matching 7 bases. Germline CDR1 reads LNHDA; CDR2 reads SQIVND (reference sequence). The CDR3 loop spans 15 amino acids. V lost 8 bases, J lost 5 bases, and 14 bases stayed unmatched. Written as DNA, the CDR3 is TGTGCCAGTCAACTGAGGAAGGGGGCGAAGACTGAAGCTTTCTTT. This gives the protein CASQLRKGAKTEAFF.

This sequence joins TRBV6-5 and TRBJ1-2; possibly TRBD1 for D (5 bases). Trimming shortened V by 0 bases and J by 4 bases, and 9 bases separated the two germline ends. CDR1 is MNHEY and CDR2 is SVGAGI in the germline V gene. CDR3 size: 14 residues. CDR3 in amino acids: CASSYSGAFYGYTF. As DNA, the CDR3 is TGTGCCAGCAGTTACTCCGGGGCTTTCTATGGCTACACCTTC.

This clone was seen more than once but under ten times. CDR3 sequence (DNA): TGCGCCAGCAGTGAAAGGGGGCGGAATGTTGAAGCTTTCTTT. It encodes CASSERGRNVEAFF. The chain couples TRBV10-2 to TRBJ1-1, with 7 positions matching TRBD1. This CDR3 has 14 amino acids. V lost 3 bases to trimming and J lost 7 bases; unmatched junction nucleotides: 8. Germline loops: CDR1 WSHSY, CDR2 SAAADI.

The rearrangement links TRBV5-1 to TRBJ1-5, with D perhaps TRBD1 (6 bases). The CDR3 totals 17 residues. V was shortened by 0 bases and J by 0 bases, with 13 bases between the two germline ends. CDR1 SGHRS and CDR2 YFSETQ come from the germline V gene. Here the CDR3 DNA reads TGCGCCAGCAGCTTGGACCCCCCGGGACATAGCAATCAGCCCCAGCATTTT. The encoded protein is CASSLDPPGHSNQPQHF.

A remark on this clone: Germline and junction disagree at one end, which may indicate a read error. The chain carries TRBV5-1 and TRBJ2-1; 9 nucleotides line up with TRBD1. Germline loops: CDR1 SGHRS, CDR2 YFSETQ. The CDR3 loop spans 12 amino acids. CDR3 coding DNA: TGCGCCAGCAGCCCGATGGACAGGGGATTGCTCTTC. It codes for CASSPMDRGLLF.

The table lists this clone with a few counts. The V and J genes are TRBV6-1 and TRBJ2-7; a possible D gene is TRBD2 (6 bases). The V and J ends lost 6 bases and 2 bases respectively, with 11 bases between them. The V gene's germline CDR1 is MNHNS and CDR2 SASEGT. CDR3 length: 13 amino acids. The CDR3 protein is CASSISGTYEQYF. The CDR3 DNA reads as TGTGCCAGCAGCATTAGCGGTACCTACGAGCAGTACTTC.